These 13 T cell receptor beta chains share one sample of origin, sequenced in a study of early stage breast cancer tumors. Method: immunoSEQ multiplex PCR; TCRdb's copy keeps in-frame clones and lacks some. The repertoire includes more than 12,000 clones, approximately 88% of them detected once, and more than 4% sits in the top ten. The sequencing sample was made of normal breast tissue next to the tumor. These receptors originate from a person aged 30 to 39 with breast cancer.

In its sample, this clone was seen once. The rearrangement links TRBV23-1 to TRBJ1-3; 8 positions match TRBD1. TRBV23-1 is designated an ORF whose function remains uncertain. The CDR3 sequence is 20 residues long. V shed 2 bases, J shed 3 bases, and the junction held 18 bases outside the gene matches. CDR3 in DNA: TGCGCCAGCAGTCAAACTCTGACAGGGGTAAAATTGGGCTTTGGAAACACCATATATTTT. Protein product: CASSQTLTGVKLGFGNTIYF.

The genes are TRBV5-4 and TRBJ1-1, with TRBD1 matching over 7 bases. In germline, CDR1 is SGHNT, CDR2 YYREEE (reference sequence). CDR3 length: 14 amino acids. V lost 4 bases to trimming and J lost 9 bases; unmatched junction nucleotides: 12. CDR3 sequence reads: CASSRTGTDGQAFF. As DNA, the CDR3 is TGTGCCAGCAGCCGAACCGGGACAGACGGCCAAGCTTTCTTT.

The chain couples TRBV5-1 to TRBJ2-7, with D unresolved. CDR3 length equals 14 residues. Germline V CDR1 and CDR2: SGHRS, YFSETQ. The ends were cut back, 1 base at V and 2 bases at J, with 10 bases in the middle. The CDR3: CASSLLGGTYEQYF. DNA for the CDR3: TGCGCCAGCAGCTTGTTAGGCGGAACCTACGAGCAGTACTTC.

The chain joins TRBV25-1 to TRBJ1-3, with TRBD1 matching 7 bases. CDR3 length: 16 amino acids. Looked up from germline, CDR1 is MGHDK and CDR2 is SYGVNS. The V gene end was trimmed by 4 bases and the J gene end by 0 bases; junction bases not matched to a gene: 6. The CDR3 DNA reads TGTGCCAGCAGTGGAGGGACAGCCTACTCTGGAAACACCATATATTTT. Translation gives CASSGGTAYSGNTIYF.

The chain joins TRBV19 to TRBJ2-1; 10 bases are a match to TRBD2. The CDR3 has 13 amino acids. The V gene end was trimmed by 7 bases and the J gene end by 5 bases; junction bases not matched to a gene: 2. Germline V gives CDR1 LNHDA, CDR2 SQIVND (reference sequence). CDR3 protein: CASTSGGHNEQFF. The CDR3 bases are TGTGCCAGTACTAGCGGGGGACACAATGAGCAGTTCTTC.

The V and J genes are TRBV30 and TRBJ2-1; D possibly corresponds to TRBD2 (5 bases). This CDR3 comprises 13 residues. The ends were cut back, 4 bases at V and 4 bases at J, with 11 bases in the middle. CDR1 is GTSNPN, CDR2 SVGIG, per germline (reference sequence). CDR3 region: CAWIATRYNEQFF. CDR3 in DNA: TGTGCCTGGATAGCAACTAGGTACAATGAGCAGTTCTTC.

To note about this clone: A junction boundary mismatches the germline segment, possibly from a read error. The V call is TRBV10-1, the J call TRBJ2-6, with D hard to call. Germline CDR1 reads WNHNN; CDR2 reads SYGVQD (reference sequence). There are 13 residues in the CDR3. CDR3 loop: CASSEDGTNVLTF. CDR3 in DNA: TGCGCCAGCAGTGAGGATGGGACCAACGTCCTGACTTTC.

The chain carries TRBV27 and TRBJ2-1; 9 nucleotides match TRBD2. This CDR3 comprises 14 residues. The J segment lost 6 bases and the V segment lost 6 bases, leaving 6 bases of the junction unmatched. Per germline, CDR1 MNHEY and CDR2 SMNVEV (reference sequence). The CDR3 protein is CASRAGGPFNEQFF. The CDR3, as DNA: TGTGCCAGCAGGGCGGGAGGGCCTTTCAATGAGCAGTTCTTC.

This clone was detected only a few times. V and J are TRBV5-4 and TRBJ1-1; D perhaps matches TRBD1 (6 bases). Trimming shortened V by 1 base and J by 0 bases, and 22 bases separated the two germline ends. CDR3 length: 19 amino acids. CDR1 SGHNT and CDR2 YYREEE come from the germline V gene (reference sequence). The DNA for the CDR3 is TGTGCCAGCAGCTTGAGTCAGGGGTTCGGGTTAGCCCTGAACACTGAAGCTTTCTTT. Translation gives CASSLSQGFGLALNTEAFF.

This chain links TRBV7-8 with TRBJ2-5; no reliable D call. This CDR3 is built from 15 residues. Germline V gene data show CDR1 as SGHVS and CDR2 as FQNEAQ. Deletions cut 5 bases from V and 1 base from J, with 14 bases between. The CDR3 coding sequence is TGTGCCAGCAGCAAATCAGGCAAAACCCAAGAGACCCAGTACTTC. Amino acids: CASSKSGKTQETQYF. Complete variable domain (other parts from reference TRBV7-8 and TRBJ2-5): GAGVSQSPRYKVAKRGQDVALRCDPISGHVSLFWYQQALGQGPEFLTYFQNEAQLDKSGLPSDRFFAERPEGSVSTLKIQRTQQEDSAVYLCASSKSGKTQETQYFGPGTRLLVL.

V usage is TRBV19 and J usage is TRBJ1-5, with unresolved D. From germline, CDR1 is LNHDA and CDR2 SQIVND (reference sequence). Trimming shortened V by 1 base and J by 4 bases, and 14 bases separated the two germline ends. The CDR3 totals 16 residues. The CDR3 DNA sequence: TGTGCCAGTAGTATAGGCGTTCCAAGTGGGAATCAGCCCCAGCATTTT. This translates into CASSIGVPSGNQPQHF.

There are a few counts of this clone. This chain joins TRBV19 and TRBJ1-6; tentatively, D is TRBD1 (5 bases). The V gene's germline CDR1 is LNHDA and CDR2 SQIVND (reference sequence). The ends were cut back, 1 base at V and 8 bases at J, with 12 bases in the middle. The CDR3 extends over 15 amino acids. CDR3 protein: CASSIVTGHYSPLHF. The CDR3 DNA is TGTGCCAGTAGTATAGTCACAGGACACTATTCACCCCTCCACTTT.

This clone was detected only a few times. This chain connects TRBV5-1 to TRBJ1-2; D unclear. Trimming pared 4 bases from V and 8 bases from J, leaving 6 bases between. Germline V gene lookup returns CDR1 SGHRS and CDR2 YFSETQ. CDR3 length equals 10 residues. CDR3: CASSPRGYTF. The CDR3 coding sequence is TGCGCCAGCAGCCCTAGGGGCTACACCTTC.